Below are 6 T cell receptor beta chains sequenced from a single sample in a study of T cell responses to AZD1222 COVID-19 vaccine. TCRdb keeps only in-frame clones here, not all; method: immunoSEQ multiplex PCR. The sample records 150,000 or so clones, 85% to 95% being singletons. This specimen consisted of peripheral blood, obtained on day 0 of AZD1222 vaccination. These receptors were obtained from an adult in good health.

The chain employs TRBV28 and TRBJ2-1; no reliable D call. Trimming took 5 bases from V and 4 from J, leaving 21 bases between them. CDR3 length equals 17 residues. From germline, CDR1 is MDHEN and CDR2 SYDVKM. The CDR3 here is CASSSSGQYMSYNEQFF. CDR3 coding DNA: TGTGCCAGCAGTAGTTCGGGCCAATACATGTCTTACAATGAGCAGTTCTTC.

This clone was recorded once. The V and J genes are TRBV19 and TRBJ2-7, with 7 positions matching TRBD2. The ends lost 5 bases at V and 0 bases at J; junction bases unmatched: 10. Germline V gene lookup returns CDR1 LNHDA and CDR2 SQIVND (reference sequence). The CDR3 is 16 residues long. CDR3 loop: CASSPLGAGSSYEQYF. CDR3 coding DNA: TGTGCCAGTAGTCCCCTAGGAGCGGGGAGCTCCTACGAGCAGTACTTC.

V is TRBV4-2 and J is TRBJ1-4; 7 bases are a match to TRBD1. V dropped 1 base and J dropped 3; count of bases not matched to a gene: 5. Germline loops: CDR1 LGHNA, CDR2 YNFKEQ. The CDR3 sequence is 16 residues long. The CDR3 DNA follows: TGTGCCAGCAGCCAAGGAGGGACAGATTCTAATGAAAAACTGTTTTTT. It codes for CASSQGGTDSNEKLFF.

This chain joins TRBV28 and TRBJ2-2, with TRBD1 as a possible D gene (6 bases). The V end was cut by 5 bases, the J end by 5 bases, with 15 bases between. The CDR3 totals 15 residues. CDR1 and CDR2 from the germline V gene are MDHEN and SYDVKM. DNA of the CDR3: TGTGCCAGCAGTGGATACAGGGATTCGACCGGGGAGCTGTTTTTT. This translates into CASSGYRDSTGELFF.

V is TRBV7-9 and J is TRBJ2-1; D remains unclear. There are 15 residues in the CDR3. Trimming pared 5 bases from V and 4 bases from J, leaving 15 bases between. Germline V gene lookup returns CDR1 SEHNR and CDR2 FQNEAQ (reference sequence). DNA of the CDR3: TGTGCCAGCAGCGCCCTGGAGAAAGAATACAATGAGCAGTTCTTC. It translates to CASSALEKEYNEQFF.

As DNA, the CDR3 is TGCAGCGTTGACCAGGACGGGGTCCAAGAGACCCAGTACTTC. Amino acid sequence: CSVDQDGVQETQYF. The J gene is TRBJ2-5, the V gene TRBV29-1, with D tentatively TRBD2 (5 bases). V dropped 3 bases and J dropped 1 base, with 12 bases sitting between them. The germline V gene has CDR1 SQVTM and CDR2 ANQGSEA. The CDR3 totals 14 residues. Full variable domain (outside the CDR3, taken from reference TRBV29-1 and TRBJ2-5): SAVISQKPSRDICQRGTSLTIQCQVDSQVTMMFWYRQQPGQSLTLIATANQGSEATYESGFVIDKFPISRPNLTFSTLTVSNMSPEDSSIYLCSVDQDGVQETQYFGPGTRLLVL.